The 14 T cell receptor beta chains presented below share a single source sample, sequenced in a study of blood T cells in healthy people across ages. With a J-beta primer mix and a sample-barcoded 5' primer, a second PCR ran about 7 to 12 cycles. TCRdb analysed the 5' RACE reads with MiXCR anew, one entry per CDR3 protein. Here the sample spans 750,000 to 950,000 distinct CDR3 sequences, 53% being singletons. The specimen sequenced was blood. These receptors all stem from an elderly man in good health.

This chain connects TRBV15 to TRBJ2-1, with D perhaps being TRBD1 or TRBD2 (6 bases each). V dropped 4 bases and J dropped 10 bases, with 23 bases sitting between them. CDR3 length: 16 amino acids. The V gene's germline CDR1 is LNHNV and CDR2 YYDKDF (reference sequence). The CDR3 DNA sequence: TGTGCCACCAGCATTGGCGGGACAACAAGTTGGAAGGAGCAGTTCTTC. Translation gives CATSIGGTTSWKEQFF.

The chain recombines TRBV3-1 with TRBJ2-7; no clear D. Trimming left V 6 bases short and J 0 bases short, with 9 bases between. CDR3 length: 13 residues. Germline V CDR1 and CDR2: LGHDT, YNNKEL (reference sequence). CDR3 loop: CASSQDLSYEQYF. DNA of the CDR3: TGTGCCAGCAGTCAGGACCTCTCCTACGAGCAGTACTTC.

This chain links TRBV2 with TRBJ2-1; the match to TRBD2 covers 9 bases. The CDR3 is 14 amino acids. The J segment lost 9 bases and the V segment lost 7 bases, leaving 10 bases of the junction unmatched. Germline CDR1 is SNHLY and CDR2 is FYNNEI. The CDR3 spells CASTDSGRGGEQFF. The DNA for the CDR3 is TGTGCCAGCACTGATAGCGGGAGAGGAGGTGAGCAGTTCTTC.

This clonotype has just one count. The CDR3 bases are TGCAGTGCTGTGGGTCTAGGGCGAGCGGGAAGTTACAATGAGCAGTTCTTC. It codes for CSAVGLGRAGSYNEQFF. V and J are TRBV20-1 and TRBJ2-1; 7 bases fit TRBD2. The CDR3 length is 17 residues. V gave up 5 bases and J gave up 4 bases; unmatched junction bases: 17. CDR1 is DFQATT and CDR2 is SNEGSKA in the germline V gene (reference sequence).

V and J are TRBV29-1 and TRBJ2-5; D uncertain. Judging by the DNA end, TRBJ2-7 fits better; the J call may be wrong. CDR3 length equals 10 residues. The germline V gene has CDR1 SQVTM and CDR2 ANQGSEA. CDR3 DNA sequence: TGCAGCGTCTCAACCAGCGAGCAGTACTTC. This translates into CSVSTSEQYF.

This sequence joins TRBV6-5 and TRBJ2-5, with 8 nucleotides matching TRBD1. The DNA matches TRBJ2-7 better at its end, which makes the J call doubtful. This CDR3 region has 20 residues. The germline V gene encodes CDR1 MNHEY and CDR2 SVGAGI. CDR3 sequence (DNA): TGTGCCAGCAGTTGGAAAAGCAGGGGGCGAACGGGTGTGGTATACTACGAGCAGTACTTC. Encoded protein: CASSWKSRGRTGVVYYEQYF.

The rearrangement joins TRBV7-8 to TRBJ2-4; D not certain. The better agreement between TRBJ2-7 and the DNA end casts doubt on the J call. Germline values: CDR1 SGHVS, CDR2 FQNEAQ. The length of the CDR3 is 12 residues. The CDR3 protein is CASSGPGGEQYF. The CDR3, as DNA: TGTGCCAGCAGCGGGCCTGGCGGCGAGCAGTACTTC.

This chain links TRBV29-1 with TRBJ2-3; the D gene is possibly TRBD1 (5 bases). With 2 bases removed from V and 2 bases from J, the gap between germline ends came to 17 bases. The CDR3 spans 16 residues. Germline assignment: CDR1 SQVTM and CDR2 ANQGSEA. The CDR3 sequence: CSVELQENLLTDTQYF. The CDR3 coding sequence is TGCAGCGTTGAACTACAGGAGAACCTTCTCACAGATACGCAGTATTTT.

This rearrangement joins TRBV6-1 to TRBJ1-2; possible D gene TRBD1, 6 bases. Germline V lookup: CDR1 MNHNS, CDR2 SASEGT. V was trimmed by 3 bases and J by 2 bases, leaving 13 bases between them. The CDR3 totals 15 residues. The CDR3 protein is CASSDQQGRNYGYTF. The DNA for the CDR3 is TGTGCCAGCAGTGACCAACAGGGACGGAACTATGGCTACACCTTC.

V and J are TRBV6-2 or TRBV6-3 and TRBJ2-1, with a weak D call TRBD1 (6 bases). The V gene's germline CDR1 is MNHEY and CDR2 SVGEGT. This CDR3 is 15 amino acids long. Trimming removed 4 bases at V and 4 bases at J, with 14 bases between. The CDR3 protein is CASSSRQALYNEQFF. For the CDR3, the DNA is TGTGCCAGCAGTTCCCGACAGGCCCTTTACAATGAGCAGTTCTTC.

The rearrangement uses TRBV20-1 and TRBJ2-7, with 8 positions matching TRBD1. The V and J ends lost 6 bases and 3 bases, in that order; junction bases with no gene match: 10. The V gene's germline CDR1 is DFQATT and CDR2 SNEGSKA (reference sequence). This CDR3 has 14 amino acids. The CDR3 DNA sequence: TGCAGTGCCTGCTTCGGACAGGGCGACTACGAGCAGTACTTC. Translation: CSACFGQGDYEQYF.

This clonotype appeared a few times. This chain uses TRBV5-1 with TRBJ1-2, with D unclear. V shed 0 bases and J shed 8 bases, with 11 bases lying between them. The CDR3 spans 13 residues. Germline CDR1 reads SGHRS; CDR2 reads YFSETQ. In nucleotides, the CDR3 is TGCGCCAGCAGCTTGGCGCTGGGAGCGGGCTACACCTTC. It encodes CASSLALGAGYTF.

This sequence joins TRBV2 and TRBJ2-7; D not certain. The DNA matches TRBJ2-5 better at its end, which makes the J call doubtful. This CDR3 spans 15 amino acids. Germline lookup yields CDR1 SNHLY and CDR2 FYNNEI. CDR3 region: CASNRRVSQEETQYF. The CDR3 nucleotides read TGTGCCAGCAACAGAAGGGTTAGTCAGGAAGAGACCCAGTACTTC.

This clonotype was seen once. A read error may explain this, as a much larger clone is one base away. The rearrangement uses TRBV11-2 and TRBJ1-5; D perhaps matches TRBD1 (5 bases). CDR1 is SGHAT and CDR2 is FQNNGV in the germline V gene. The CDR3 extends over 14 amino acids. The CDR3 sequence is CASSLGQSNQPRHF. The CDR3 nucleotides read TGTGCCAGCAGCTTAGGACAGAGCAATCAGCCCCGGCATTTT.